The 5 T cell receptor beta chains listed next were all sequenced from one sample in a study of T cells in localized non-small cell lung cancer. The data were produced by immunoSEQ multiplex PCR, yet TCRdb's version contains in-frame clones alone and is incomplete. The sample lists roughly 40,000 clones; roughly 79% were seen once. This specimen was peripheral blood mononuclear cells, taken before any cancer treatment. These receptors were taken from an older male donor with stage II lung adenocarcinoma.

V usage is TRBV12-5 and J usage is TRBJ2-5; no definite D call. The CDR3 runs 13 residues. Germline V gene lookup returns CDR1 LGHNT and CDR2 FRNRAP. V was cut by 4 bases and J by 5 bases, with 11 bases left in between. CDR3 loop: CASGSTNEETQYF. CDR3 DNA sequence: TGTGCTAGTGGTTCGACAAACGAGGAGACCCAGTACTTC.

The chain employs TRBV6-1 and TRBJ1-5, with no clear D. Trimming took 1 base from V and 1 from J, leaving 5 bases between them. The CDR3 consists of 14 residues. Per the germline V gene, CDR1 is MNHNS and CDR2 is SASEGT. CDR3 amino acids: CASSEGLSNQPQHF. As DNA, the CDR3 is TGTGCCAGCAGTGAAGGGTTAAGCAATCAGCCCCAGCATTTT.

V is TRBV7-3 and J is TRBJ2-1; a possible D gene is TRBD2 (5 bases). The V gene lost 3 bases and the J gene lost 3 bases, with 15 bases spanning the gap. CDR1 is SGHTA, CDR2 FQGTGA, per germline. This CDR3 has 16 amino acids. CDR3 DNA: TGTGCCAGCAGCTTCGGAGACGACCGGGGCTACAATGAGCAGTTCTTC. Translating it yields CASSFGDDRGYNEQFF.

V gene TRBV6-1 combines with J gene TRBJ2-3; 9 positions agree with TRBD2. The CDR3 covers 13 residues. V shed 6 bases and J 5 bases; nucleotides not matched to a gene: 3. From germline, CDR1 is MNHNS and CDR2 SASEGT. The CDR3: CASSLLAGDTQYF. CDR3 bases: TGTGCCAGCAGCCTACTAGCGGGAGATACGCAGTATTTT.

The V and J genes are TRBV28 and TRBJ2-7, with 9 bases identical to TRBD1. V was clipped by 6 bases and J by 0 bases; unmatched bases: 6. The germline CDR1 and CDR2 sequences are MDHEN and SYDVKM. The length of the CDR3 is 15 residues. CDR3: CASREQGAYSYEQYF. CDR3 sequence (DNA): TGTGCCAGCAGGGAACAGGGGGCATACTCCTACGAGCAGTACTTC.